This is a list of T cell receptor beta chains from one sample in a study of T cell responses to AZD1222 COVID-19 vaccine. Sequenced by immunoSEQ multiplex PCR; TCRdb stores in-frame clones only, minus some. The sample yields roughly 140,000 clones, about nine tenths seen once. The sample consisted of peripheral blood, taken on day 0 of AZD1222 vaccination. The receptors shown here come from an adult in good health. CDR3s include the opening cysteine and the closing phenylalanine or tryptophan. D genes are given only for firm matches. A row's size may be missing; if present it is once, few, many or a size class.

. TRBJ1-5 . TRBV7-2 TGTGCCAGCGCACATAGCAATCAGCCCCAGCATTTT CASAHSNQPQHF
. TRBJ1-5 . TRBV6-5 TGTGCCAGCAGCTCGACAGCGAATAGCAATCAGCCCCAGCATTTT CASSSTANSNQPQHF
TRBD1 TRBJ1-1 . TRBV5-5 TGTGCCAGCTCCCTCGGGGGACAGAGTAACACTGAAGCTTTCTTT CASSLGGQSNTEAFF
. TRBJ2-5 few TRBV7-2 TGTGCCAGCAGCCTCCGTGGTGGGGGGCGCTCTCAAGAGACCCAGTACTTC CASSLRGGGRSQETQYF
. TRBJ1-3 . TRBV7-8 TGTGCCAGCAGCTTAGCGGGAGGAGGAAACACCATATATTTT CASSLAGGGNTIYF
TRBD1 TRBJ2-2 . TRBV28 TGTGCCAGCAGGACGGGACAGGGAGGAGACACCGGGGAGCTGTTTTTT CASRTGQGGDTGELFF
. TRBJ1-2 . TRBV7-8 TGTGCCAGCAGCTTCAATAGGGATAACTATGGCTACACCTTC CASSFNRDNYGYTF
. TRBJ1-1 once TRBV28 TGTGCCAGTCCAGTGGGGGAAATGAACACTGAAGCTTTCTTT CASPVGEMNTEAFF
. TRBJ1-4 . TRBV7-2 TGTGCCAGCAGCCACCCCGGCTCAGCTTTGGGTTCTGAAAAACTGTTTTTT CASSHPGSALGSEKLFF
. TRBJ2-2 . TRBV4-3 TGCGCCAGCAGCCATTCACAAGGGGCCGGGGAGCTGTTTTTT CASSHSQGAGELFF
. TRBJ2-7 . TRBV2 TGTGCCAGCAGTGGTAACAACTACGAGCAGTACTTC CASSGNNYEQYF
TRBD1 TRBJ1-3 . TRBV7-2 TGTGCCAGCAGCTTAGTGGGCACAGGGGTCGGAAACACCATATATTTT CASSLVGTGVGNTIYF
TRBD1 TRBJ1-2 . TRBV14 TGTGCCAGCAGCCACCGTACAGGGGGTGGCTACACCTTC CASSHRTGGGYTF
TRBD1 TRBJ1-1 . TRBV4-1 TGCGCCAGCAGCCACTCCGACAGGGGGAACACTGAAGCTTTCTTT CASSHSDRGNTEAFF